The next 11 T cell receptor beta chains were all read from a single sample in a study of blood T cell repertoires in COVID-19. Repertoires were generated with immunoSEQ multiplex PCR, while TCRdb's copy carries only in-frame clones and drops some. The sample holds some 250,000 clones; 65% to 85% are singletons and the top ten take roughly 8%. Specimen: peripheral blood. The receptor source for this set is a woman older than 75 with acute or convalescent COVID-19.

CDR3 nucleotide sequence: TGCGCCAGCAGCTTGGATCGTCCAGCGCCCTACAATGAGCAGTTCTTC. This encodes CASSLDRPAPYNEQFF. This chain uses TRBV5-1 with TRBJ2-1, with D uncertain. This CDR3 contains 16 residues. Germline V gene lookup returns CDR1 SGHRS and CDR2 YFSETQ. V shed 0 bases and J shed 2 bases, with 12 bases lying between them.

The CDR3 region is CASSELMGQGDTEAFF. DNA for the CDR3: TGTGCCAGCAGTGAGTTAATGGGACAGGGTGACACTGAAGCTTTCTTT. The chain joins TRBV2 to TRBJ1-1; 9 bases line up with TRBD1. The CDR3 is made up of 16 amino acids. V was pared by 3 bases and J by 3 bases, with 8 bases of the junction left unmatched. The germline V gene encodes CDR1 SNHLY and CDR2 FYNNEI. Looking up the rest from reference TRBV2 and TRBJ1-1 gives the full variable domain: EPEVTQTPSHQVTQMGQEVILRCVPISNHLYFYWYRQILGQKVEFLVSFYNNEISEKSEIFDDQFSVERPDGSNFTLKIRSTKLEDSAMYFCASSELMGQGDTEAFFGQGTRLTVV.

V and J are TRBV4-1 and TRBJ2-1; tentative D call: TRBD2 (6 bases). V lost 3 bases to trimming and J lost 0 bases, with 12 bases between them. CDR3 length: 16 residues. Germline CDR1 and CDR2: MGHRA and YSYEKL. This chain's CDR3 is CASSHSGRGSYNEQFF. CDR3 nucleotides: TGCGCCAGCAGCCATTCTGGGCGGGGCTCCTACAATGAGCAGTTCTTC.

This chain connects TRBV7-9 to TRBJ2-3; D possibly corresponds to TRBD1 (6 bases). CDR1 and CDR2 (germline): SEHNR, FQNEAQ (reference sequence). The CDR3 is 15 residues long. V was trimmed by 5 bases and J by 3 bases, leaving 15 bases between them. The CDR3 is CASSPKGRGTDTQYF. The CDR3 DNA reads TGTGCCAGCAGCCCAAAGGGCAGGGGTACAGATACGCAGTATTTT.

The chain has TRBV6-4 and TRBJ1-2, with D possibly TRBD1 on 5 matching bases. V was shortened by 6 bases and J by 4 bases, with 12 bases between the two germline ends. Germline V gene sequence: CDR1 MRHNA, CDR2 SNTAGT. There are 13 residues in the CDR3. CDR3 coding DNA: TGTGCCAGCAGAGGACACGGCGGCTATGGCTACACCTTC. Its translation is CASRGHGGYGYTF.

The chain links TRBV4-1 to TRBJ1-5; 11 positions match TRBD1. CDR3 length: 15 residues. Germline V gene data show CDR1 as MGHRA and CDR2 as YSYEKL. Germline trimming cut 4 bases from V and 6 bases from J; bases unmatched to any gene: 5. CDR3 sequence: CASSPGQGGTQPQHF. For the CDR3, the DNA is TGCGCCAGCAGCCCGGGACAGGGGGGGACTCAGCCCCAGCATTTT.

The chain couples TRBV6-1 to TRBJ2-5; D gene uncertain. The V gene's germline CDR1 is MNHNS and CDR2 SASEGT. The CDR3 is 14 amino acids. Trimming removed 1 base from V and 1 base from J, with 7 bases in between. The CDR3 reads CASSEGRIQETQYF. The CDR3 DNA sequence: TGTGCCAGCAGTGAAGGGCGGATCCAAGAGACCCAGTACTTC.

A few counts support this clone. V is TRBV14 and J is TRBJ2-7, with D perhaps matching TRBD1 (6 bases). This CDR3 contains 13 residues. Germline V gives CDR1 SGHDN, CDR2 FVKESK. V lost 4 bases, J lost 7 bases, and 14 bases lay in between. The CDR3 DNA reads as TGTGCCAGCAGCCCCCGGACAGCCGGAGAGCAGTACTTC. This codes for CASSPRTAGEQYF. The variable domain in full, with the rest retrieved from reference TRBV14 and TRBJ2-7, is EAGVTQFPSHSVIEKGQTVTLRCDPISGHDNLYWYRRVMGKEIKFLLHFVKESKQDESGMPNNRFLAERTGGTYSTLKVQPAELEDSGVYFCASSPRTAGEQYFGPGTRLTVT.

This sequence joins TRBV7-8 and TRBJ2-1; 10 nucleotides match TRBD2. Germline values: CDR1 SGHVS, CDR2 FQNEAQ. This CDR3 is built from 16 residues. The J segment lost 3 bases and the V segment lost 6 bases, leaving 8 bases of the junction unmatched. Here the CDR3 reads CASRLLAGGDYNEQFF. CDR3 in DNA: TGTGCCAGCAGGTTGTTAGCGGGAGGTGACTACAATGAGCAGTTCTTC. Drawing the rest from reference TRBV7-8 and TRBJ2-1, the complete variable domain is GAGVSQSPRYKVAKRGQDVALRCDPISGHVSLFWYQQALGQGPEFLTYFQNEAQLDKSGLPSDRFFAERPEGSVSTLKIQRTQQEDSAVYLCASRLLAGGDYNEQFFGPGTRLTVL.

This chain links TRBV19 with TRBJ1-4; 7 nucleotides agree with TRBD1. This CDR3 is built from 16 residues. Germline loops: CDR1 LNHDA, CDR2 SQIVND (reference sequence). Trimming took 6 bases from V and 5 from J; bases not matched to a gene: 12. DNA of the CDR3: TGTGCCAGTAGCGGAAGCCGCGGGACAGAGAATGAAAAACTGTTTTTT. It translates to CASSGSRGTENEKLFF.

The chain recombines TRBV15 with TRBJ1-1; perhaps TRBD1 as D (5 bases). The germline V gene encodes CDR1 LNHNV and CDR2 YYDKDF (reference sequence). Trimming stripped 1 base from V and 7 bases from J, with 7 bases between. The CDR3 has 12 amino acids. CDR3 region: CATSRVRGEAFF. CDR3 in DNA: TGTGCCACCAGCAGAGTTAGGGGTGAAGCTTTCTTT.